These 25 T cell receptor beta chains share one sample of origin, sequenced in a study of T cells in tuberculosis. Only in-frame clones appear in the TCRdb table, and some are missing; sequencing was by immunoSEQ multiplex PCR. The sample lists more than 35,000 clones, more than 90% occurring once. Sequencing was done on a sample of PBMCs. The receptor source for this set is a donor between 10 and 35 years old with latent tuberculosis or without tuberculosis infection.

The J gene is TRBJ1-4, the V gene TRBV19; tentative D call: TRBD1 (5 bases). The V end lost 10 bases, the J end lost 7 bases, and 10 bases lay between the germline ends. CDR3 length: 11 amino acids. Germline V gene lookup returns CDR1 LNHDA and CDR2 SQIVND (reference sequence). CDR3 sequence (DNA): TGTGCCACAGGGATGGGTGAAAAACTGTTTTTT. Its translation is CATGMGEKLFF.

This chain uses TRBV30 with TRBJ1-1, with TRBD1 matching 8 bases. CDR3 length: 14 amino acids. J was trimmed by 3 bases and V by 8 bases; bases with no gene match: 11. Per germline, CDR1 GTSNPN and CDR2 SVGIG (reference sequence). CDR3 in amino acids: CALGQGLGYTEAFF. The CDR3 coding sequence is TGTGCCCTCGGACAGGGCCTAGGGTACACTGAAGCTTTCTTT.

The rearrangement joins TRBV28 to TRBJ2-1; a possible D gene is TRBD2 (6 bases). V dropped 4 bases and J dropped 0 bases, with 16 bases sitting between them. CDR3 length equals 17 residues. From germline, CDR1 is MDHEN and CDR2 SYDVKM. The CDR3 bases are TGTGCCAGCAGTTCCTCGATGGAGGGTATCTCCTACAATGAGCAGTTCTTC. Translating gives CASSSSMEGISYNEQFF.

The chain links TRBV16 to TRBJ2-7; possibly TRBD2 for D (5 bases). CDR3 size: 17 residues. From germline, CDR1 is KGHSY and CDR2 FQNENV. The germline V and J ends were trimmed by 1 base and 5 bases, with 21 bases remaining between them. CDR3 loop: CASSQWSGFLSPHEQYF. The CDR3 bases are TGTGCCAGCAGCCAATGGTCGGGATTCCTCTCCCCCCACGAGCAGTACTTC.

The rearrangement links TRBV23-1 to TRBJ1-5; D is unclear. TRBV23-1 is classed as an ORF, of uncertain function. V was pared by 4 bases and J by 7 bases, with 17 bases between. The CDR3 is made up of 15 amino acids. CDR3 bases: TGCGCCAGCAGTCCAAGAAGGAGGGTGGAACAGCCCCAGCATTTT. It yields the protein CASSPRRRVEQPQHF.

CDR3 bases: TGCGCCAGCACCTATCAAGGGAGGGCGAACACTGAAGCTTTCTTT. Amino acid sequence: CASTYQGRANTEAFF. The chain carries TRBV5-1 and TRBJ1-1; D ambiguous. The V end lost 6 bases, the J end lost 1 base, and 16 bases lay between the germline ends. Germline V gene sequence: CDR1 SGHRS, CDR2 YFSETQ. CDR3 size: 15 residues.

The J gene is TRBJ1-3, the V gene TRBV30; D possibly corresponds to TRBD1 (5 bases). This CDR3 is built from 12 residues. Trimming removed 4 bases from V and 4 bases from J, with 8 bases in between. CDR1 GTSNPN and CDR2 SVGIG come from the germline V gene (reference sequence). CDR3 in amino acids: CAWKHRGNTIYF. CDR3 coding DNA: TGTGCCTGGAAGCACAGGGGAAACACCATATATTTT.

The chain carries TRBV9 and TRBJ2-1, with D possibly matching TRBD2 (5 bases). V shed 4 bases and J shed 10 bases, with 15 bases lying between them. Germline CDR1 reads SGDLS; CDR2 reads YYNGEE. The CDR3 loop spans 13 amino acids. DNA for the CDR3: TGTGCCAGCAGCCCCAGTCCAGGCGGGGAGCAGTTCTTC. Its protein product is CASSPSPGGEQFF.

CDR3: CASSAQGRVSGNTIYF. The CDR3 DNA reads TGTGCCAGCAGCGCCCAAGGCAGGGTGTCTGGAAACACCATATATTTT. The chain links TRBV7-9 to TRBJ1-3, with D perhaps TRBD1 (5 bases). There are 16 residues in the CDR3. Trimming removed 5 bases from V and 1 base from J, with 15 bases in between. CDR1 and CDR2 from the germline V gene are SEHNR and FQNEAQ (reference sequence).

The chain carries TRBV29-1 and TRBJ2-5; the D gene is possibly TRBD2 (6 bases). The germline gives CDR1 SQVTM, CDR2 ANQGSEA. The CDR3 is made up of 12 amino acids. Trimming shortened V by 6 bases and J by 7 bases, and 15 bases separated the two germline ends. As DNA, the CDR3 is TGCAGCGTCCCAGTGGAGGGTGCGACCCAGTACTTC. It yields the protein CSVPVEGATQYF.

The V and J genes are TRBV7-2 and TRBJ1-5, with a possible D match to TRBD1 (6 bases). The germline V and J ends were trimmed by 6 bases and 7 bases, with 22 bases remaining between them. This CDR3 contains 16 residues. The germline V gene encodes CDR1 SGHTA and CDR2 FQGNSA. DNA for the CDR3: TGTGCCAGCAGTGCCGGCCCCAGGGGTCCGGGGCAGCCCCAGCATTTT. It is translated as CASSAGPRGPGQPQHF.

This clone was counted once. The rearrangement joins TRBV30 to TRBJ2-2; tentatively, D is TRBD2 (6 bases). CDR1 is GTSNPN, CDR2 SVGIG, per germline (reference sequence). The CDR3 is 13 residues long. Trimming cost V 4 bases and J 4 bases, with 10 bases left between them. CDR3 residues: CAWIRGITGELFF. The CDR3 bases are TGTGCCTGGATTCGGGGGATCACCGGGGAGCTGTTTTTT.

The chain combines TRBV10-3 with TRBJ2-7; 9 bases are shared with TRBD1. This CDR3 is 15 amino acids long. CDR1 ENHRY and CDR2 SYGVKD come from the germline V gene. Trimming cost V 3 bases and J 3 bases; bases outside gene matches: 6. The CDR3 DNA sequence: TGTGCCATCAGTGAACAGGGGGCATTAGTCTACGAGCAGTACTTC. Its translation: CAISEQGALVYEQYF.

J is TRBJ1-6 and V is TRBV14; D possibly corresponds to TRBD1 (6 bases). CDR3 length equals 16 residues. Trimming stripped 1 base from V and 9 bases from J, with 16 bases between. From germline, CDR1 is SGHDN and CDR2 FVKESK. CDR3 nucleotide sequence: TGTGCCAGCAGCCAAGGGGGGCGTCCGGGAATTTCACCCCTCCACTTT. Its translation is CASSQGGRPGISPLHF.

Only one count was recorded for this clone. V gene TRBV6-1 combines with J gene TRBJ1-2, with unresolved D. The germline V and J ends were trimmed by 0 bases and 4 bases, with 9 bases remaining between them. Germline CDR1 MNHNS, CDR2 SASEGT. The CDR3 totals 14 residues. The CDR3 bases are TGTGCCAGCAGTGAAGCTGAGGTAGGCTATGGCTACACCTTC. It translates to CASSEAEVGYGYTF.

The rearrangement joins TRBV5-1 to TRBJ2-1; 7 positions agree with TRBD2. Germline CDR1 and CDR2: SGHRS and YFSETQ. The CDR3 runs 12 residues. The V segment lost 4 bases and the J segment 7 bases; nucleotides outside the gene matches: 2. The CDR3 loop is CASSERGNEQFF. CDR3 coding DNA: TGCGCCAGCAGCGAGCGGGGTAATGAGCAGTTCTTC. Full variable domain (remainder filled in from reference TRBV5-1 and TRBJ2-1): KAGVTQTPRYLIKTRGQQVTLSCSPISGHRSVSWYQQTPGQGLQFLFEYFSETQRNKGNFPGRFSGRQFSNSRSEMNVSTLELGDSALYLCASSERGNEQFFGPGTRLTVL.

The rearrangement uses TRBV7-9 and TRBJ2-1; 10 nucleotides align to TRBD1. V lost 2 bases to trimming and J lost 5 bases; unmatched junction nucleotides: 6. The germline V gene has CDR1 SEHNR and CDR2 FQNEAQ (reference sequence). The CDR3 runs 16 residues. The CDR3 DNA reads TGTGCCAGCAGCTTATACGGGACAGGGGTCAACAATGAGCAGTTCTTC. Its translation is CASSLYGTGVNNEQFF.

This clone appeared once. The chain couples TRBV29-1 to TRBJ2-3, with 8 bases that match TRBD2. CDR3 length equals 15 residues. The trim removed 6 bases at V and 4 bases at J, leaving 12 bases unmatched. Germline-derived CDR1 and CDR2 are SQVTM and ANQGSEA. The CDR3 loop is CSVRVLAAIADTQYF. CDR3 nucleotide sequence: TGCAGCGTCCGCGTACTAGCGGCTATCGCAGATACGCAGTATTTT.

This clone was counted only a few times. The chain links TRBV7-6 to TRBJ1-4; TRBD1 agrees at 7 bases. The trim removed 4 bases at V and 0 bases at J, leaving 8 bases unmatched. Germline-derived CDR1 and CDR2 are SGHVS and FNYEAQ. This CDR3 has 17 amino acids. CDR3 sequence (DNA): TGTGCCAGCAGCTCCCAAGGACAGGATGCAACTAATGAAAAACTGTTTTTT. Protein: CASSSQGQDATNEKLFF.

V is TRBV12-5 and J is TRBJ2-3; 8 nucleotides match TRBD1. Per the germline V gene, CDR1 is LGHNT and CDR2 is FRNRAP. The CDR3 covers 15 residues. Losses at the gene ends were 6 bases for V and 0 bases for J; bases not matched to a gene: 5. DNA of the CDR3: TGTGCTAGTGGCCCCGACAGGGGAAGCACAGATACGCAGTATTTT. It translates to CASGPDRGSTDTQYF.

J is TRBJ1-3 and V is TRBV19, with 7 nucleotides matching TRBD1. J gave up 3 bases and V 6 bases, and 2 bases lay outside the gene matches. Germline-derived CDR1 and CDR2 are LNHDA and SQIVND (reference sequence). This CDR3 has 13 residues. CDR3 region: CASRPGGGNTIYF. The CDR3 DNA is TGTGCCAGTAGGCCAGGGGGTGGAAACACCATATATTTT.

The rearrangement links TRBV21-1 to TRBJ2-2; the table calls TRBD1, which could not be checked here. TRBV21-1 is assigned pseudogene status. This CDR3 spans 17 amino acids. The CDR3, as DNA: TGTGCCAGCAGCAAAGAGGACAGGGGGTCGAACACCGGGGAGCTGTTTTTT. This translates into CASSKEDRGSNTGELFF.

The chain uses TRBV7-2 and TRBJ2-7, with 7 bases identical to TRBD2. CDR1 is SGHTA, CDR2 FQGNSA, per germline. The length of the CDR3 is 12 residues. The junction had 2 bases not matched to a gene; V was cut back by 3 bases and J by 6 bases. CDR3 coding DNA: TGTGCCAGCAGCTTCGGACTAGGCGAGCAGTACTTC. Protein sequence: CASSFGLGEQYF.

The sample holds a few counts of this clone. The V and J genes are TRBV27 and TRBJ1-6; TRBD1 might be the D (5 bases). The length of the CDR3 is 14 residues. CDR1 and CDR2 from the germline V gene are MNHEY and SMNVEV (reference sequence). The V and J ends lost 2 bases and 10 bases respectively, with 12 bases between them. The CDR3 DNA follows: TGTGCCAGCAGTTTAACACAGGTGTTGTCACCCCTCCACTTT. It translates to CASSLTQVLSPLHF.

This chain links TRBV6-5 with TRBJ1-1; no firm D call. V lost 0 bases to trimming and J lost 5 bases, with 10 bases between them. The CDR3 contains 14 residues. From germline, CDR1 is MNHEY and CDR2 SVGAGI. The CDR3 sequence: CASSYSNRRTEAFF. In DNA, the CDR3 is TGTGCCAGCAGTTACTCGAATAGGAGGACTGAAGCTTTCTTT.